This T cell receptor (beta chain) was recovered during a study of blood T cell repertoires in COVID-19. As handled by the study authors: Estimation of nucleated cell counts relied on the amplification of reference gene primers. Sequencing used immunoSEQ multiplex PCR; TCRdb keeps in-frame clones, though not all of them. That table is the source of V, J and clone size, and D and trimming were worked out from the DNA. In the table there are over 85,000 clones, 75% to 85% of which are singletons. This clone appeared once. V was shortened by 6 bases and J by 0 bases, with 6 bases between the two germline ends. The CDR3 is 13 residues long.

The sequenced sample was peripheral blood. This sequence originates from a man aged 60 to 75 with acute or convalescent COVID-19. This chain joins TRBV12-3 or TRBV12-4 and TRBJ1-3; D perhaps matches TRBD1 (6 bases). CDR3 region: CASRQGSGNTIYF. CDR3 sequence (DNA): TGTGCCAGCAGACAGGGCTCTGGAAACACCATATATTTT.